This T cell receptor beta chain is from a study of CD8+ T cells in alopecia areata. V lost 3 bases, J lost 2 bases, and 6 bases stayed unmatched. The CDR3 runs 16 residues. CDR1 SGHVS and CDR2 FQNEAQ come from the germline V gene. RNA was isolated and reverse transcribed to cDNA, the sequencing template. Libraries were prepared by immunoSEQ multiplex PCR; TCRdb keeps only in-frame clonotypes and omits some of them. This sample carries roughly 150,000 clones, around 47% of them seen once, and the ten largest clones take 6% to 7%. Alopecia areata patients provided lesional scalp punch biopsies and peripheral blood. A FACSAria was used to sort CD4+ and CD8+ T cells. These cells came from PBMCs.

V is TRBV7-8 and J is TRBJ1-2; the match to TRBD1 covers 10 bases. The sequence derives from a human donor with alopecia areata. The sequenced sample consisted of CD4+ T cells sorted from blood. CDR3 loop: CASSFRQGALNYGYTF. The CDR3 region has the DNA TGTGCCAGCAGCTTTAGACAGGGGGCCTTGAACTATGGCTACACCTTC.